One and the same sample provided the 32 T cell receptor beta chains below, sequenced in a study of OX40 agonist ivuxolimab in advanced cancers. Assay used: immunoSEQ multiplex PCR; TCRdb lists only in-frame clones, some missing. The table lists roughly 100,000 clones, around 89% of them singletons. The source was CD4+ or CD8+ T cells sorted from blood, collected in a trial of the OX40 agonist ivuxolimab. The receptors stem from an adult with an advanced solid tumor such as melanoma, head and neck, liver or kidney cancer.

V is TRBV30 and J is TRBJ1-3; D is possibly TRBD1 (6 bases). Trimming left V 1 base short and J 0 bases short, with 22 bases between. This CDR3 region has 19 residues. Germline V gene sequence: CDR1 GTSNPN, CDR2 SVGIG (reference sequence). The CDR3 protein is CAWSDWGGFTGSSGNTIYF. For the CDR3, the DNA is TGTGCCTGGAGTGACTGGGGCGGGTTTACAGGGAGCTCTGGAAACACCATATATTTT.

In this sample, this clone turned up a few times. This chain connects TRBV27 to TRBJ2-7; tentative D call: TRBD1 (6 bases). There are 14 residues in the CDR3. Per germline, CDR1 MNHEY and CDR2 SMNVEV (reference sequence). Trimming stripped 3 bases from V and 5 bases from J, with 14 bases between. CDR3 protein: CASSFKQGSNEQYF. For the CDR3, the DNA is TGTGCCAGCAGTTTTAAACAGGGTAGCAACGAGCAGTACTTC.

V is TRBV5-4 and J is TRBJ2-1; 10 nucleotides line up with TRBD2. V lost 0 bases, J lost 7 bases, and 7 bases stayed unmatched. CDR1 and CDR2 (germline): SGHNT, YYREEE (reference sequence). CDR3 length: 16 residues. CDR3 loop: CASSLAKAGGANEQFF. DNA for the CDR3: TGTGCCAGCAGCTTGGCCAAAGCGGGGGGGGCGAATGAGCAGTTCTTC.

The table lists this clone with a count of one. This sequence joins TRBV28 and TRBJ2-7; D tentatively fits TRBD1 or TRBD2 (5 bases each). This CDR3 is 13 amino acids long. The ends were cut back, 6 bases at V and 3 bases at J, with 12 bases in the middle. Germline V gene lookup returns CDR1 MDHEN and CDR2 SYDVKM. Here the CDR3 DNA reads TGTGCCAGCAGAAAGGGACGCCTCTACGAGCAGTACTTC. This sequence encodes CASRKGRLYEQYF.

The chain has TRBV5-1 and TRBJ2-1, with 7 nucleotides matching TRBD2. With V trimmed by 4 bases and J by 7 bases, 11 bases remained unmatched. Germline V gives CDR1 SGHRS, CDR2 YFSETQ. This CDR3 is 15 amino acids long. The CDR3 DNA reads TGCGCCAGCAGCCTCGAACTAGCGAGTTCAAATGAGCAGTTCTTC. Its protein product is CASSLELASSNEQFF.

The CDR3 nucleotides are TGTGCCAGTACGGGGGTACCGAGGAACACTGAAGCTTTCTTT. Encoded protein: CASTGVPRNTEAFF. J is TRBJ1-1 and V is TRBV2, with D possibly matching TRBD1 (5 bases). Trimming removed 9 bases from V and 1 base from J, with 15 bases in between. In germline, CDR1 is SNHLY, CDR2 FYNNEI. The CDR3 runs to 14 residues.

This clone appeared a single time. The J gene is TRBJ2-1, the V gene TRBV10-1, with 9 positions matching TRBD2. Germline assignment: CDR1 WNHNN and CDR2 SYGVQD (reference sequence). The V and J ends lost 5 bases and 14 bases, in that order; junction bases with no gene match: 10. The CDR3 runs 13 residues. This CDR3 reads CASSRSGGGAEFF. CDR3 nucleotide sequence: TGCGCCAGCAGTAGATCCGGCGGGGGGGCAGAGTTCTTC.

This clone was seen a single time. This same CDR3 is encoded by further DNA sequences in the sample. Here the CDR3 DNA reads TGCAGTGCTAGTTTAGAGACCCAGTACTTC. As protein: CSASLETQYF. V usage is TRBV20-1 and J usage is TRBJ2-5; D is ambiguous. Germline V lookup: CDR1 DFQATT, CDR2 SNEGSKA (reference sequence). The CDR3 length is 10 residues. Trimming removed 3 bases from V and 4 bases from J, with 3 bases in between.

The chain is built from TRBV5-4 and TRBJ2-5; 13 nucleotides match TRBD2. The length of the CDR3 is 16 residues. The V segment lost 4 bases and the J segment 5 bases; nucleotides outside the gene matches: 8. The germline gives CDR1 SGHNT, CDR2 YYREEE (reference sequence). The CDR3 DNA reads TGTGCCAGCAGCGGCCGACTAGCGGGGGGTAGGGAGACCCAGTACTTC. As protein: CASSGRLAGGRETQYF.

This chain joins TRBV11-2 and TRBJ2-3, with D possibly TRBD1 on 5 matching bases. The germline V and J ends were trimmed by 3 bases and 1 base, with 8 bases remaining between them. This CDR3 spans 14 amino acids. In germline, CDR1 is SGHAT, CDR2 FQNNGV. CDR3 protein: CASSFGHRTDTQYF. The DNA of the CDR3 is TGTGCCAGCAGCTTCGGACACCGCACAGATACGCAGTATTTT. The entire variable domain, with the rest obtained from reference TRBV11-2 and TRBJ2-3, is as follows: EAGVAQSPRYKIIEKRQSVAFWCNPISGHATLYWYQQILGQGPKLLIQFQNNGVVDDSQLPKDRFSAERLKGVDSTLKIQPAKLEDSAVYLCASSFGHRTDTQYFGPGTRLTVL.

The CDR3 DNA reads as TGTGCCAGCAGTTACTCTACAGGCGTCATGAACACTGAAGCTTTCTTT. Protein sequence: CASSYSTGVMNTEAFF. V gene TRBV6-5 combines with J gene TRBJ1-1; TRBD1 is a possible D gene (5 bases). V was clipped by 0 bases and J by 0 bases, with 11 bases between them. The CDR3 totals 16 residues. The germline CDR1 and CDR2 sequences are MNHEY and SVGAGI.

The gene calls are TRBV9 and TRBJ1-4; D may be TRBD1 (6 bases). Deletions cut 2 bases from V and 6 bases from J, with 14 bases between. Germline CDR1 SGDLS, CDR2 YYNGEE. The CDR3 extends over 15 amino acids. Here the CDR3 DNA reads TGTGCCAGCAGCGTGCTCCCGGACAGTGATGAAAAACTGTTTTTT. Its protein product is CASSVLPDSDEKLFF.

The chain joins TRBV6-1 to TRBJ1-2; no clear D gene. This CDR3 has 14 residues. Germline CDR1 and CDR2: MNHNS and SASEGT. Deletions cut 6 bases from V and 4 bases from J, with 15 bases between. CDR3 sequence: CASSLGGSVYGYTF. The CDR3 DNA is TGTGCCAGCAGCCTCGGCGGCAGTGTCTATGGCTACACCTTC.

The chain couples TRBV5-1 to TRBJ2-2, with 7 bases aligning to TRBD1. J gave up 1 base and V 6 bases, and 3 bases lay outside the gene matches. Germline loops: CDR1 SGHRS, CDR2 YFSETQ. CDR3 length: 14 residues. CDR3 protein: CASNRQGNTGELFF. The CDR3 DNA sequence: TGCGCCAGCAACCGACAGGGGAACACCGGGGAGCTGTTTTTT.

The chain is built from TRBV14 and TRBJ1-1, with D possibly being TRBD1 (6 bases). The length of the CDR3 is 16 residues. Trimming left V 1 base short and J 4 bases short, with 16 bases between. CDR1 and CDR2 (germline): SGHDN, FVKESK. The CDR3 loop is CASSQVGRGRGTEAFF. The CDR3 DNA reads TGTGCCAGCAGCCAAGTGGGGCGGGGGCGAGGCACTGAAGCTTTCTTT.

This chain links TRBV18 with TRBJ2-7; the match to TRBD1 covers 12 bases. There are 15 residues in the CDR3. The germline CDR1 and CDR2 sequences are KGHSH and LQKENI. J gave up 4 bases and V 2 bases, and 3 bases lay outside the gene matches. CDR3 DNA: TGTGCCAGCTCACCAGGGACAGGGGGCTTTTACGAGCAGTACTTC. Its protein product is CASSPGTGGFYEQYF.

The CDR3 DNA is TGTGCCAGCAGTTTCAATGACAGGCAGCCCCAGCATTTT. It encodes CASSFNDRQPQHF. The rearrangement joins TRBV28 to TRBJ1-5; the D gene is possibly TRBD1 (6 bases). Germline assignment: CDR1 MDHEN and CDR2 SYDVKM. The germline V and J ends were trimmed by 3 bases and 7 bases, with 10 bases remaining between them. CDR3 length equals 13 residues.

This chain connects TRBV5-1 to TRBJ1-6; D gene uncertain. The CDR3 runs to 18 residues. CDR1 SGHRS and CDR2 YFSETQ come from the germline V gene. V lost 1 base, J lost 0 bases, and 14 bases lay in between. In DNA form, the CDR3 reads TGCGCCAGCAGCTTGTCTGTTCCAGAGAGCTCCTATAATTCACCCCTCCACTTT. Amino acids: CASSLSVPESSYNSPLHF.

The chain is built from TRBV18 and TRBJ2-1; the match to TRBD2 covers 10 bases. The ends lost 3 bases at V and 0 bases at J; junction bases unmatched: 2. Germline CDR1 and CDR2: KGHSH and LQKENI. The CDR3 runs 16 residues. CDR3 sequence (DNA): TGTGCCAGCTCACCGACTAGCGGGCACTCCTACAATGAGCAGTTCTTC. Amino acids: CASSPTSGHSYNEQFF.

V is TRBV30 and J is TRBJ2-7; 9 nucleotides align to TRBD1. Germline lookup yields CDR1 GTSNPN and CDR2 SVGIG (reference sequence). The ends lost 4 bases at V and 3 bases at J; junction bases unmatched: 7. This CDR3 comprises 14 residues. The CDR3 protein is CAWTPGTGFYEQYF. The CDR3 DNA reads as TGTGCCTGGACGCCCGGGACAGGGTTCTACGAGCAGTACTTC.

The J gene is TRBJ1-1, the V gene TRBV5-1; no firm D call. The length of the CDR3 is 11 residues. Germline CDR1 and CDR2: SGHRS and YFSETQ. V lost 0 bases and J lost 8, with 5 bases in between. The CDR3 nucleotides read TGCGCCAGCAGCTTGGAAAGAGAAGCTTTCTTT. Its translation: CASSLEREAFF.

The chain uses TRBV5-6 and TRBJ1-2; 9 bases are shared with TRBD1. The CDR3 loop spans 13 amino acids. V was pared by 4 bases and J by 7 bases, with 5 bases of the junction left unmatched. Germline CDR1 and CDR2: SGHDT and YYEEEE. CDR3 loop: CASSAGQGVGYTF. For the CDR3, the DNA is TGTGCCAGCAGCGCGGGACAGGGCGTTGGCTACACCTTC.

The chain links TRBV2 to TRBJ2-2; D is undetermined. The ends were cut back, 3 bases at V and 7 bases at J, with 9 bases in the middle. Germline assignment: CDR1 SNHLY and CDR2 FYNNEI. This CDR3 comprises 13 residues. CDR3 in amino acids: CASSETRGGELFF. CDR3 DNA sequence: TGTGCCAGCAGTGAGACAAGAGGCGGGGAGCTGTTTTTT.

The J gene is TRBJ2-5, the V gene TRBV5-4, with D hard to call. Germline loops: CDR1 SGHNT, CDR2 YYREEE (reference sequence). V lost 0 bases and J 2 bases, leaving 8 bases between the germline ends. The CDR3 extends over 14 amino acids. CDR3 residues: CASSLAVAQETQYF. The CDR3 region has the DNA TGTGCCAGCAGCTTGGCCGTCGCTCAAGAGACCCAGTACTTC.

The chain recombines TRBV14 with TRBJ1-4; the match to TRBD1 covers 8 bases. Germline trimming cut 1 base from V and 5 bases from J; bases unmatched to any gene: 3. Germline lookup yields CDR1 SGHDN and CDR2 FVKESK. The CDR3 runs to 15 residues. The CDR3, as DNA: TGTGCCAGCAGCCAAGGACAGGGGAGAAATGAAAAACTGTTTTTT. Translating it yields CASSQGQGRNEKLFF.

This chain uses TRBV27 with TRBJ1-5, with D maybe TRBD1 (5 bases). Germline V lookup: CDR1 MNHEY, CDR2 SMNVEV (reference sequence). Trimming removed 0 bases at V and 0 bases at J, with 12 bases between. The length of the CDR3 is 17 residues. The DNA of the CDR3 is TGTGCCAGCAGTTTATCTTTCCAGGGCCTTAGCAATCAGCCCCAGCATTTT. Protein sequence: CASSLSFQGLSNQPQHF.

The chain carries TRBV2 and TRBJ2-5; TRBD1 or TRBD2 may be the D gene (6 bases each). Per the germline V gene, CDR1 is SNHLY and CDR2 is FYNNEI. The CDR3 totals 15 residues. V was shortened by 7 bases and J by 1 base, with 16 bases between the two germline ends. As DNA, the CDR3 is TGTGCCAGCACTCCCGGGGGCGGTCCCCAAGAGACCCAGTACTTC. Protein: CASTPGGGPQETQYF. The full variable domain, in which reference TRBV2 and TRBJ2-5 provide the parts outside the CDR3, is EPEVTQTPSHQVTQMGQEVILRCVPISNHLYFYWYRQILGQKVEFLVSFYNNEISEKSEIFDDQFSVERPDGSNFTLKIRSTKLEDSAMYFCASTPGGGPQETQYFGPGTRLLVL.

The V call is TRBV7-9, the J call TRBJ2-7; tentative D call: TRBD2 (6 bases). Trimming stripped 3 bases from V and 3 bases from J, with 12 bases between. Germline CDR1 reads SEHNR; CDR2 reads FQNEAQ (reference sequence). CDR3 length: 14 amino acids. This CDR3 reads CASSFGGTDYEQYF. The DNA of the CDR3 is TGTGCCAGCAGCTTCGGCGGGACTGACTACGAGCAGTACTTC.

The gene calls are TRBV28 and TRBJ2-1; 9 bases fit TRBD2. The V segment lost 2 bases and the J segment 3 bases; nucleotides outside the gene matches: 8. CDR1 MDHEN and CDR2 SYDVKM come from the germline V gene. This CDR3 spans 17 amino acids. The CDR3 loop reads CASSLEAGGPSYNEQFF. CDR3 DNA sequence: TGTGCCAGCAGTTTAGAGGCGGGAGGGCCAAGCTACAATGAGCAGTTCTTC. Full variable domain (outside the CDR3, taken from reference TRBV28 and TRBJ2-1): DVKVTQSSRYLVKRTGEKVFLECVQDMDHENMFWYRQDPGLGLRLIYFSYDVKMKEKGDIPEGYSVSREKKERFSLILESASTNQTSMYLCASSLEAGGPSYNEQFFGPGTRLTVL.

This sequence joins TRBV6-5 and TRBJ2-7, with a tentative D call TRBD1 (5 bases). This CDR3 is built from 14 residues. Trimming left V 4 bases short and J 4 bases short, with 14 bases between. Germline assignment: CDR1 MNHEY and CDR2 SVGAGI. CDR3 sequence (DNA): TGTGCCAGCAGTTTGGCGGCAGGGAAGTACGAGCAGTACTTC. Its translation is CASSLAAGKYEQYF.

V usage is TRBV19 and J usage is TRBJ2-6; D is ambiguous. The length of the CDR3 is 16 residues. V lost 7 bases to trimming and J lost 0 bases, with 13 bases between them. From germline, CDR1 is LNHDA and CDR2 SQIVND (reference sequence). The CDR3 DNA sequence: TGTGCCAGTATCCCCTCCGGCTACTCTGGGGCCAACGTCCTGACTTTC. Its translation is CASIPSGYSGANVLTF.

The gene calls are TRBV7-9 and TRBJ2-3, with D perhaps given as TRBD1 or TRBD2 (5 bases each). V lost 6 bases, J lost 4 bases, and 8 bases lay in between. CDR1 is SEHNR and CDR2 is FQNEAQ in the germline V gene (reference sequence). The CDR3 totals 12 residues. CDR3 DNA: TGTGCCAGCAGGGGGGATGCAGATACGCAGTATTTT. Its translation is CASRGDADTQYF.